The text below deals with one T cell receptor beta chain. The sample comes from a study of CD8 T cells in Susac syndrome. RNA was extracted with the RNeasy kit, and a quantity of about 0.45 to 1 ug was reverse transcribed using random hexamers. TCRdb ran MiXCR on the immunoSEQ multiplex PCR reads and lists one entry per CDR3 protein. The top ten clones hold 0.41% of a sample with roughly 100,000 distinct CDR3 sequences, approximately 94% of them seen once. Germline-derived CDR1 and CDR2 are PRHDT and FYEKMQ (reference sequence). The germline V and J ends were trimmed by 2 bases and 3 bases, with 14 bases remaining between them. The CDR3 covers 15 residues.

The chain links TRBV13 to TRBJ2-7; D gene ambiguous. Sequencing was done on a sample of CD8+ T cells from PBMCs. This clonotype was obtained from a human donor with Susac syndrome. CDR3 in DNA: TGTGCCAGCAGCTTAACCCCCCGGACCCACTACGAGCAGTACTTC. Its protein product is CASSLTPRTHYEQYF.